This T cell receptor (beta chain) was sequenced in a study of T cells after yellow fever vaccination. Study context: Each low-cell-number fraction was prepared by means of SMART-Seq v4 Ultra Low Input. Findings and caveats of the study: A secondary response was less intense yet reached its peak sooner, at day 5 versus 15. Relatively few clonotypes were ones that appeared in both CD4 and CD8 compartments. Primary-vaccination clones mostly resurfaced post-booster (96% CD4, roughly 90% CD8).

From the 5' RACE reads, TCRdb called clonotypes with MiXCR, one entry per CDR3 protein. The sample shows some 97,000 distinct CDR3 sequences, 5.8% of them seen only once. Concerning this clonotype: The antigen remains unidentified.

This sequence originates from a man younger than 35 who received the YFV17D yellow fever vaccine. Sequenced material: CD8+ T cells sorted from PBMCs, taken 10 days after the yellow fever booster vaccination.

As DNA, the CDR3 is TGCGCCAGCAGTGCATCTGGGGAGCTGTTTTTT. This codes for CASSASGELFF. V usage is TRBV10-2 and J usage is TRBJ2-2; D remains unclear. The CDR3 contains 11 residues. Germline V gives CDR1 WSHSY, CDR2 SAAADI. The germline V and J ends were trimmed by 4 bases and 8 bases, with 5 bases remaining between them.